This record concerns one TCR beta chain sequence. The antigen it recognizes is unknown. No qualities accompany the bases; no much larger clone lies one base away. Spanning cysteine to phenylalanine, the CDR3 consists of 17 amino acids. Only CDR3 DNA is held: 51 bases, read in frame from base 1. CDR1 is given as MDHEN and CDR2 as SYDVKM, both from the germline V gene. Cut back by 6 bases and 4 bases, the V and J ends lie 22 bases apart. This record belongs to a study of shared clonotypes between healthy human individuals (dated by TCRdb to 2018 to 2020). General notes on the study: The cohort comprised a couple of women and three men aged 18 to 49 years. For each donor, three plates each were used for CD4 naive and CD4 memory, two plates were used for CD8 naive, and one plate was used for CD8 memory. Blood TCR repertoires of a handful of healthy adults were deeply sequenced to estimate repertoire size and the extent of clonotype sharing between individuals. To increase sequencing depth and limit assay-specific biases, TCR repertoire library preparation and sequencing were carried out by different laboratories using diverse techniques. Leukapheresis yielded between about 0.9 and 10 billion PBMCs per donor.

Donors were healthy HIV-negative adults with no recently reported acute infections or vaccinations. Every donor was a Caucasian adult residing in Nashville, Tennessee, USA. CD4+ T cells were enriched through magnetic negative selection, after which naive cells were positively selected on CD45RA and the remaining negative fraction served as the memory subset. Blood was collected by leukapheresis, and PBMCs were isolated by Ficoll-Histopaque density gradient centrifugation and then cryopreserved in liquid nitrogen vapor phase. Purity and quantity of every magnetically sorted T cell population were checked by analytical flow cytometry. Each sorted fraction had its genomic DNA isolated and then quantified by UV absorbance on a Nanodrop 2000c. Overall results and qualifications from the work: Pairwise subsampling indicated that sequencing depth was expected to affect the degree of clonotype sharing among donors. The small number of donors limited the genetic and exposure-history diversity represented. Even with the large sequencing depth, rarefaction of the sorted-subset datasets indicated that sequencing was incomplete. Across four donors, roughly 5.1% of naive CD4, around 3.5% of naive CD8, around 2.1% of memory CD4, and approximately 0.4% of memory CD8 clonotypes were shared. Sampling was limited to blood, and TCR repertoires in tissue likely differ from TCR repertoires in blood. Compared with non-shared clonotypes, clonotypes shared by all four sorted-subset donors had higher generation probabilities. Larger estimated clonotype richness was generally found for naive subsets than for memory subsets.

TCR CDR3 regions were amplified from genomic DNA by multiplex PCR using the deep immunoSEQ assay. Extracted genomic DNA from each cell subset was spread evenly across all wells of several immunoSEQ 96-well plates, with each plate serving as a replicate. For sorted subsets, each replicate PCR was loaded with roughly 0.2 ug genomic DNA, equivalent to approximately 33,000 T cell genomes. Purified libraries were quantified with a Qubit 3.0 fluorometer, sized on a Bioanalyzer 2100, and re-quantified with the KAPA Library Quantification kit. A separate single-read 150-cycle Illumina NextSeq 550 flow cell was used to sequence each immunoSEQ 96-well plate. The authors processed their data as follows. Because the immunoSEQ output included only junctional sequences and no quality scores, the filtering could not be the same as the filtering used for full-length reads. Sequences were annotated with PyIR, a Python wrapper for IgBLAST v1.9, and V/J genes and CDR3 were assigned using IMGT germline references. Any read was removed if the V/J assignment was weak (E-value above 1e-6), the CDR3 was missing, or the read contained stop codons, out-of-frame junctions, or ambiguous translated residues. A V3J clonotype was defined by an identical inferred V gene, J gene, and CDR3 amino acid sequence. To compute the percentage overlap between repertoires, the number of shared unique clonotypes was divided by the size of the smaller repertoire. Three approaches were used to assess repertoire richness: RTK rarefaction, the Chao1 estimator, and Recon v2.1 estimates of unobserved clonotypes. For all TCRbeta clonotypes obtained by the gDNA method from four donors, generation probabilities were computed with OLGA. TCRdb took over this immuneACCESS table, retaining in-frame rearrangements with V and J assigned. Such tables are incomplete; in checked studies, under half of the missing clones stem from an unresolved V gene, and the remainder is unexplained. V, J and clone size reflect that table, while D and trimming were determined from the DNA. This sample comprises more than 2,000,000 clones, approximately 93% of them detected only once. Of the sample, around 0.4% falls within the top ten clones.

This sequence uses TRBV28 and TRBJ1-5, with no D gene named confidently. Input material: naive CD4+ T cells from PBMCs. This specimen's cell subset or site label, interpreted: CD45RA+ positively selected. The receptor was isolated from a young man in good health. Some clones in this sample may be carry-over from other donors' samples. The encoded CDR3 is CASSRPTSGSYNQPQHF. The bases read TGTGCCAGCAGCCGCCCCACGTCGGGCAGCTATAATCAGCCCCAGCATTTT.